A single sample gave rise to the 16 T cell receptor beta chains below, sequenced in a study of post-analysis software for immune sequencing data. Study observations and caveats: Controls showed lower frequencies than patients for five TRBV segments, and TRBV5-6, TRBV5-1 and TRBV20-1 were among these.

Tagging with unique molecular identifiers was a feature of the TCR beta cDNA libraries. MiXCR was run by TCRdb on the PCR reads, yielding one entry per CDR3 protein. The data hold 750,000 to 950,000 distinct CDR3 sequences, with about 57% observed a single time. These receptors have no known antigen. The specimen was blood. Receptor source: a girl aged 5-17 years with multiple sclerosis.

This clonotype was detected only once. The chain employs TRBV5-1 and TRBJ2-5; 9 bases map to TRBD2. Germline assignment: CDR1 SGHRS and CDR2 YFSETQ. The CDR3 is 14 amino acids. The junction had 3 bases not matched to a gene; V was cut back by 4 bases and J by 2 bases. The CDR3 protein is CASSGSGGQETQYF. As DNA, the CDR3 is TGCGCCAGCAGCGGAAGCGGGGGGCAAGAGACCCAGTACTTC.

V is TRBV27 and J is TRBJ1-5, with TRBD1 as a possible D gene (6 bases). Germline CDR1 and CDR2: MNHEY and SMNVEV (reference sequence). The CDR3 extends over 14 amino acids. V shed 3 bases and J shed 7 bases, with 13 bases lying between them. CDR3 amino acids: CASSFGRGRQPQHF. CDR3 bases: TGTGCCAGCAGTTTCGGCAGGGGAAGGCAGCCCCAGCATTTT.

This clonotype was seen only a few times. V is TRBV20-1 and J is TRBJ2-1, with D possibly being TRBD1 (6 bases). Trimming pared 0 bases from V and 4 bases from J, leaving 16 bases between. Germline CDR1 and CDR2: DFQATT and SNEGSKA (reference sequence). The CDR3 has 16 residues. The CDR3 DNA reads TGCAGTGCTAGAGATGGGGGCCGCCCCCTTTACAATGAGCAGTTCTTC. The encoded protein is CSARDGGRPLYNEQFF.

The V call is TRBV20-1, the J call TRBJ2-5; 11 bases line up with TRBD1. The tail of the sequence fits TRBJ2-7 better, so the J call may be wrong. This CDR3 has 14 residues. Germline-derived CDR1 and CDR2 are DFQATT and SNEGSKA (reference sequence). DNA of the CDR3: TGCAGTGCTAGAAAGCAGGGACAGGGGGGCGAGCAGTACTTC. This translates into CSARKQGQGGEQYF.

Comment on this clonotype: The conserved phenylalanine or tryptophan is not found at the CDR3 terminus, so this likely reflects a read error. The V call is TRBV29-1, the J call TRBJ1-2, with TRBD1 matching 8 bases. The CDR3 has 13 residues. Looked up from germline, CDR1 is SQVTM and CDR2 is ANQGSEA. V lost 3 bases to trimming and J lost 2 bases; unmatched junction nucleotides: 2. CDR3 nucleotides: TGCAGCGTTGAGGACAGGGACAACTATGGCTACACCTGC. Amino acids: CSVEDRDNYGYTC.

This clonotype was recorded a few times. An end of the junction differs from the germline gene, which may be a read error. V usage is TRBV12-3 or TRBV12-4 and J usage is TRBJ1-2, with a possible D match to TRBD1 (6 bases). The CDR3 is made up of 12 amino acids. The CDR3 sequence: CASRSGAYGHTF. The CDR3 DNA is TGTGCCAGCAGGTCAGGGGCCTATGGCCACACCTTC.

The sample holds a few counts of this clonotype. The chain uses TRBV5-1 and TRBJ1-5, with unresolved D. Germline V gene lookup returns CDR1 SGHRS and CDR2 YFSETQ. This CDR3 region has 14 residues. V lost 2 bases and J 5 bases, leaving 11 bases between the germline ends. The CDR3 DNA reads TGCGCCAGCAGCTTAGGCGGGTTGGATCAGCCCCAGCATTTT. Its protein is CASSLGGLDQPQHF.

V is TRBV10-3 and J is TRBJ1-5; tentatively, D is TRBD1 (6 bases). The CDR3 loop spans 14 amino acids. V dropped 2 bases and J dropped 4 bases, with 9 bases sitting between them. Looked up from germline, CDR1 is ENHRY and CDR2 is SYGVKD. The DNA of the CDR3 is TGTGCCATCAGTGAGCAACAGGGAAATCAGCCCCAGCATTTT. It codes for CAISEQQGNQPQHF.

There are a few counts of this clonotype. The gene calls are TRBV6-1 and TRBJ2-3, with D tentatively TRBD2 (5 bases). Germline CDR1 and CDR2: MNHNS and SASEGT. This CDR3 spans 14 amino acids. Between the trimmed V and J ends, which lost 2 bases and 5 bases, there was a span of 11 bases. The CDR3 spells CASSEIRAVDTQYF. Here the CDR3 DNA reads TGTGCCAGCAGTGAAATTAGAGCGGTAGATACGCAGTATTTT.

The sample holds one count of this clonotype. The CDR3 coding sequence is TGTGCCAGCAGTTACTATCCGGGACACTCATACAATGAGCAGTTCTTC. It codes for CASSYYPGHSYNEQFF. V is TRBV6-5 and J is TRBJ2-1; D is perhaps TRBD1 (6 bases). The CDR3 contains 16 residues. V gave up 1 base and J gave up 4 bases, with 14 bases separating them. The germline V gene encodes CDR1 MNHEY and CDR2 SVGAGI.

The chain combines TRBV7-2 with TRBJ2-1, with TRBD1 identical over 12 bases. Per germline, CDR1 SGHTA and CDR2 FQGNSA. Trimming cost V 3 bases and J 6 bases; bases outside gene matches: 6. The CDR3 loop spans 16 amino acids. The chain's CDR3 is CASSFPGQGASNEQFF. In nucleotides, the CDR3 is TGTGCCAGCAGCTTCCCGGGACAGGGGGCAAGCAATGAGCAGTTCTTC.

This clonotype showed up just a few times. The J gene is TRBJ2-7, the V gene TRBV29-1, with 8 positions matching TRBD1. The CDR3 is 14 amino acids. The germline V gene has CDR1 SQVTM and CDR2 ANQGSEA. Trimming removed 6 bases from V and 3 bases from J; junction bases left unmatched: 10. CDR3 in DNA: TGCAGCGTCGGACAGGGCATAAGACGCTACGAGCAGTACTTC. Its translation: CSVGQGIRRYEQYF.

The chain joins TRBV3-1 to TRBJ1-6, with D tentatively TRBD1 (5 bases). The CDR3 is made up of 15 amino acids. Between the trimmed V and J ends, which lost 1 base and 7 bases, there was a span of 11 bases. Germline-derived CDR1 and CDR2 are LGHDT and YNNKEL (reference sequence). This chain's CDR3 is CASSQGQGANSPLHF. The CDR3 DNA reads TGTGCCAGCAGCCAAGGTCAGGGTGCGAATTCACCCCTCCACTTT.

This chain links TRBV20-1 with TRBJ2-7; either TRBD1 or TRBD2 may supply D (6 bases each). The CDR3 covers 17 residues. CDR1 DFQATT and CDR2 SNEGSKA come from the germline V gene (reference sequence). The V and J ends lost 5 bases and 2 bases respectively, with 25 bases between them. As DNA, the CDR3 is TGCAGTGCTGGAGGGGGTTCGGCGGGCCTCCGAACCTACGAGCAGTACTTC. Translation: CSAGGGSAGLRTYEQYF.

The chain uses TRBV19 and TRBJ1-2; 7 positions agree with TRBD1. J gave up 6 bases and V 5 bases, and 12 bases lay outside the gene matches. Germline V CDR1 and CDR2: LNHDA, SQIVND (reference sequence). The CDR3 runs 15 residues. CDR3 sequence reads: CASSPRDRQRNGYTF. The CDR3 DNA is TGTGCCAGTAGTCCACGGGACAGACAGAGAAATGGCTACACCTTC.

The chain has TRBV20-1 and TRBJ2-3; 12 bases map to TRBD2. Germline V lookup: CDR1 DFQATT, CDR2 SNEGSKA (reference sequence). The V segment lost 6 bases and the J segment 5 bases; nucleotides outside the gene matches: 3. The CDR3 is 13 residues long. CDR3 nucleotide sequence: TGCAGTGCCAAGACTAGCGGGAGAGATACGCAGTATTTT. It translates to CSAKTSGRDTQYF.